These T cell receptor beta chains were read from a single sample in a study of T cells in tuberculosis. Method: immunoSEQ multiplex PCR; TCRdb's copy keeps in-frame clones and lacks some. The table includes 25,000 to 35,000 clones, 70% to 90% detected once. The material was PBMCs, obtained at tuberculosis diagnosis. The receptor set was obtained from an adult with tuberculosis. Each CDR3 is given with its conserved first and last residue. D genes are given only for firm matches. Size values are once, few and many counts, or a class for expanded clones, and some rows have none.

V gene	D gene	J gene	clone size	CDR3 protein	CDR3 DNA
TRBV7-9	TRBD1	TRBJ2-7	-	CASSSLGQGQGYEQYF	TGTGCCAGCAGCTCACTGGGACAGGGACAGGGCTACGAGCAGTACTTC
TRBV6-6	-	TRBJ1-5	-	CASSYNGASNQPQHF	TGTGCCAGCAGTTACAATGGGGCCAGCAATCAGCCCCAGCATTTT
TRBV7-2	-	TRBJ2-3	-	CASSFGGPTNGADTQYF	TGTGCCAGCAGCTTCGGGGGACCTACCAATGGGGCAGATACGCAGTATTTT
TRBV6-1	TRBD2	TRBJ2-7	few	CASRGLAVMTYEQYF	TGTGCCAGCAGAGGACTAGCGGTTATGACCTACGAGCAGTACTTC
TRBV19	TRBD1	TRBJ2-6	-	CASHPGTGAPGANVLTF	TGTGCCAGCCACCCCGGGACAGGGGCCCCTGGGGCCAACGTCCTGACTTTC
TRBV11-2	TRBD2	TRBJ2-5	few	CASSFGGVRKTQYF	TGTGCCAGCAGCTTCGGGGGGGTCAGGAAGACCCAGTACTTC
TRBV29-1	-	TRBJ1-2	-	CSVGSGRGSANYGYTF	TGCAGCGTTGGATCCGGACGAGGGAGTGCTAACTATGGCTACACCTTC
TRBV10-2	-	TRBJ1-2	few	CASSQNYGYTF	TGCGCCAGCAGCCAGAACTATGGCTACACCTTC
TRBV6-5	TRBD2	TRBJ2-7	-	CASSYVSGSYEQYF	TGTGCCAGCAGTTACGTCAGCGGGAGCTACGAGCAGTACTTC
TRBV6-5	TRBD1	TRBJ1-2	few	CASSYAGQGYGYTF	TGTGCCAGCAGTTACGCGGGACAGGGGTATGGCTACACCTTC
TRBV18	-	TRBJ1-4	-	CASSPGRTNEKLFF	TGTGCCAGCTCACCTGGGAGAACTAATGAAAAACTGTTTTTT
TRBV30	-	TRBJ1-6	-	CAWSGQVVYNSPLHF	TGTGCCTGGAGTGGACAGGTCGTCTATAATTCACCCCTCCACTTT
TRBV5-8	TRBD2	TRBJ2-1	-	CASSFGAGRDNEQFF	TGTGCCAGCAGCTTCGGGGCGGGGAGGGATAATGAGCAGTTCTTC
TRBV5-1	TRBD2	TRBJ2-1	-	CASSLALAGGHEQFF	TGCGCCAGCAGCTTGGCCCTAGCGGGGGGGCATGAGCAGTTCTTC
TRBV2	TRBD2	TRBJ2-2	-	CASSGETSGRFTYTGELFF	TGTGCCAGCAGCGGCGAGACTAGCGGGAGGTTTACTTACACCGGGGAGCTGTTTTTT
TRBV19	-	TRBJ2-6	-	CASSSRGSEGANVLTF	TGTGCCAGTAGTTCCAGGGGTTCGGAAGGGGCCAACGTCCTGACTTTC
TRBV6-1	-	TRBJ2-7	once	CASTPGYEQYF	TGTGCCAGCACGCCAGGCTACGAGCAGTACTTC
TRBV7-7	-	TRBJ1-6	-	CASSLDRGSPLHF	TGTGCTAGCAGCTTAGATCGGGGGTCACCCCTCCACTTT
TRBV4-3	TRBD1	TRBJ2-1	-	CASSRGTGYNEQFF	TGCGCCAGCAGCCGGGGGACAGGGTACAATGAGCAGTTCTTC
TRBV10-3	-	TRBJ1-2	-	CAISGGNYGYTF	TGTGCCATCAGCGGCGGGAACTATGGCTACACCTTC
TRBV4-3	-	TRBJ2-5	-	CASSQEWQVQETQYF	TGCGCCAGCAGCCAAGAATGGCAGGTCCAAGAGACCCAGTACTTC
TRBV5-6	TRBD2	TRBJ2-3	once	CASSLPTSGGRDTQYF	TGTGCCAGCAGCCTCCCGACTAGCGGGGGGCGTGATACGCAGTATTTT
TRBV6-6	-	TRBJ2-7	-	CASMVPGTYEQYF	TGTGCCAGCATGGTTCCAGGAACGTACGAGCAGTACTTC